The T cell receptor (beta chain) under discussion was sequenced for a study of shared clonotypes between healthy human individuals. The V end was cut by 0 bases, the J end by 0 bases, with 12 bases between. The CDR3 runs 16 residues. CDR1 SGHNT and CDR2 YYREEE come from the germline V gene (reference sequence). With regard to this clone: The antigen is undetermined.

Only in-frame clones appear in the TCRdb table, and some are missing; sequencing was by immunoSEQ multiplex PCR. The data hold 1.6 million or so clones, with around 98.5% observed a single time. General study results and limits: The naive CD4 repertoires of a handful of donors were compared, and around 4.9% of clonotypes were shared. Larger estimated richness was generally seen in naive subsets than in memory subsets.

The sequenced sample consisted of naive CD4+ T cells sorted from blood. Indicated subset: CD45RA+ positively selected. The chain is built from TRBV5-4 and TRBJ1-1; tentative D call: TRBD1 (5 bases). This clonotype was obtained from a man younger than 40 in good health. Written as DNA, the CDR3 is TGTGCCAGCAGCTTGGCCGCAGGGTCCTTGAACACTGAAGCTTTCTTT. Its protein is CASSLAAGSLNTEAFF.